The next 23 T cell receptor beta chains were all read from a single sample in a study of cytomegalovirus exposure and HLA in healthy donors. Use of 60 Vbeta and 13 Jbeta primers characterized the PCR. Data came from immunoSEQ multiplex PCR; TCRdb stores just in-frame clones and leaves some out. The sample has around 210,000 clones. Sequencing input: PBMCs. All receptors come from a girl aged 2-10 years in good health and CMV-seropositive.

V usage is TRBV28 and J usage is TRBJ2-7; no reliable D call. Germline V gives CDR1 MDHEN, CDR2 SYDVKM. Trimming took 5 bases from V and 3 from J, leaving 5 bases between them. This CDR3 region has 11 residues. CDR3 protein: CASSLYYEQYF. For the CDR3, the DNA is TGTGCCAGCAGTCTGTACTACGAGCAGTACTTC.

The V call is TRBV7-3, the J call TRBJ2-3, with TRBD2 identical over 8 bases. The junction had 7 bases not matched to a gene; V was cut back by 4 bases and J by 1 base. Germline loops: CDR1 SGHTA, CDR2 FQGTGA. The CDR3 sequence is 16 residues long. The CDR3: CASSSNPGLGTDTQYF. CDR3 nucleotide sequence: TGTGCCAGCAGCTCAAATCCGGGACTAGGCACAGATACGCAGTATTTT.

The chain combines TRBV11-1 with TRBJ2-2, with 7 nucleotides matching TRBD1. Germline loops: CDR1 SGHAT, CDR2 FQDESV (reference sequence). This CDR3 is 14 amino acids long. The ends lost 6 bases at V and 4 bases at J; junction bases unmatched: 5. The CDR3 loop reads CASRKQGSTGELFF. Here the CDR3 DNA reads TGTGCCAGCAGAAAACAGGGGAGCACCGGGGAGCTGTTTTTT.

This chain links TRBV7-2 with TRBJ2-7; D is possibly TRBD1 (6 bases). CDR1 is SGHTA, CDR2 FQGNSA, per germline. V was shortened by 0 bases and J by 2 bases, with 11 bases between the two germline ends. The CDR3 totals 15 residues. The CDR3 sequence: CASSLAPGVPYEQYF. The CDR3 coding sequence is TGTGCCAGCAGCTTAGCGCCAGGGGTCCCCTACGAGCAGTACTTC. The complete variable domain, with remaining parts taken from reference TRBV7-2 and TRBJ2-7, reads GAGVSQSPSNKVTEKGKDVELRCDPISGHTALYWYRQSLGQGLEFLIYFQGNSAPDKSGLPSDRFSAERTGGSVSTLTIQRTQQEDSAVYLCASSLAPGVPYEQYFGPGTRLTVT.

The chain recombines TRBV7-2 with TRBJ1-5; D gene uncertain. CDR3 size: 18 residues. Trimming pared 5 bases from V and 0 bases from J, leaving 20 bases between. The germline gives CDR1 SGHTA, CDR2 FQGNSA. The CDR3 DNA reads as TGTGCCAGCAGCCCCACCGGGCCCGGGGTTCTTAGCAATCAGCCCCAGCATTTT. Its protein product is CASSPTGPGVLSNQPQHF.

This chain joins TRBV7-3 and TRBJ2-7, with 7 bases fitting TRBD2. V lost 6 bases to trimming and J lost 2 bases; unmatched junction nucleotides: 13. The CDR3 totals 16 residues. From germline, CDR1 is SGHTA and CDR2 FQGTGA. The CDR3 region has the DNA TGTGCCAGCAGACCGACCGGGACTAATCTAACCTACGAGCAGTACTTC. Its translation is CASRPTGTNLTYEQYF.

The chain employs TRBV19 and TRBJ2-1, with 10 bases fitting TRBD2. There are 15 residues in the CDR3. Per germline, CDR1 LNHDA and CDR2 SQIVND (reference sequence). The junction had 8 bases not matched to a gene; V was cut back by 6 bases and J by 6 bases. CDR3 in amino acids: CASRLVSSGSNEQFF. The CDR3 bases are TGTGCCAGTAGATTAGTGTCTAGCGGGAGCAATGAGCAGTTCTTC.

The rearrangement joins TRBV19 to TRBJ2-3, with D possibly matching TRBD2 (5 bases). V lost 4 bases and J 3 bases, leaving 20 bases between the germline ends. Germline CDR1 LNHDA, CDR2 SQIVND (reference sequence). The CDR3 is 17 residues long. CDR3 amino acids: CASSKVMLAGITDTQYF. For the CDR3, the DNA is TGTGCCAGTAGTAAGGTAATGCTGGCCGGGATAACAGATACGCAGTATTTT.

The chain recombines TRBV5-6 with TRBJ2-5, with a weak D call TRBD2 (6 bases). Trimming removed 3 bases from V and 3 bases from J, with 15 bases in between. Germline V gene lookup returns CDR1 SGHDT and CDR2 YYEEEE. This CDR3 has 15 residues. The CDR3 reads CASSSYRDLEETQYF. The CDR3 DNA reads TGTGCCAGCAGCTCTTACCGGGACTTGGAAGAGACCCAGTACTTC.

This chain uses TRBV5-1 with TRBJ2-1; TRBD2 matches at 10 bases. The CDR3 contains 15 residues. V lost 7 bases, J lost 10 bases, and 14 bases stayed unmatched. Germline CDR1 reads SGHRS; CDR2 reads YFSETQ. The CDR3 nucleotides read TGCGCCAGCGCTCCTAGAGCGGGAGGGCCAGGGGAGCAGTTCTTC. This sequence encodes CASAPRAGGPGEQFF.

The gene calls are TRBV7-9 and TRBJ2-5; D possibly corresponds to TRBD2 (6 bases). Trimming removed 0 bases from V and 4 bases from J, with 12 bases in between. Looked up from germline, CDR1 is SEHNR and CDR2 is FQNEAQ (reference sequence). The CDR3 consists of 15 residues. The CDR3 spells CASSLAGGPLETQYF. Here the CDR3 DNA reads TGTGCCAGCAGCTTAGCCGGGGGACCTTTAGAGACCCAGTACTTC.

V and J are TRBV5-8 and TRBJ2-7, with D maybe TRBD1 (6 bases). CDR1 is SGHTS and CDR2 is YDEGEE in the germline V gene. The V end lost 6 bases, the J end lost 0 bases, and 13 bases lay between the germline ends. The length of the CDR3 is 14 residues. Here the CDR3 DNA reads TGTGCCAGCACTCTCCGGGACAACTCCTACGAGCAGTACTTC. Protein: CASTLRDNSYEQYF.

This chain joins TRBV6-4 and TRBJ2-7; D gene unclear. V was pared by 2 bases and J by 6 bases, with 8 bases between. The germline V gene encodes CDR1 MRHNA and CDR2 SNTAGT. The CDR3 loop spans 12 amino acids. The CDR3 protein is CASSDIVFEQYF. DNA for the CDR3: TGTGCCAGCAGTGACATAGTGTTCGAGCAGTACTTC.

As concerns this clone: The same CDR3 arises from other DNA sequences in this sample as well. The rearrangement uses TRBV5-4 and TRBJ2-7, with 11 bases lining up with TRBD1. Germline CDR1 and CDR2: SGHNT and YYREEE (reference sequence). After removal of 4 bases from V and 2 bases from J, the junction contained 5 bases not matched to a gene. The CDR3 is made up of 15 amino acids. CDR3 sequence reads: CASSLPGQGAYEQYF. CDR3 coding DNA: TGTGCCAGCAGCCTACCGGGACAGGGGGCCTACGAGCAGTACTTC. Supplemented by reference TRBV5-4 and TRBJ2-7, the full variable domain reads ETGVTQSPTHLIKTRGQQVTLRCSSQSGHNTVSWYQQALGQGPQFIFQYYREEENGRGNFPPRFSGLQFPNYSSELNVNALELDDSALYLCASSLPGQGAYEQYFGPGTRLTVT.

The gene calls are TRBV19 and TRBJ2-4; 14 bases align to TRBD2. Germline loops: CDR1 LNHDA, CDR2 SQIVND (reference sequence). This CDR3 region has 20 residues. The J segment lost 0 bases and the V segment lost 5 bases, leaving 12 bases of the junction unmatched. The CDR3 bases are TGTGCCAGTAGTCTCCTCGGGACTAGCGGGAGTGGGGTAGCCAAAAACATTCAGTACTTC. This sequence encodes CASSLLGTSGSGVAKNIQYF.

V and J are TRBV6-5 and TRBJ1-1, with D perhaps TRBD1 (5 bases). Germline values: CDR1 MNHEY, CDR2 SVGAGI. Trimming pared 5 bases from V and 5 bases from J, leaving 9 bases between. The CDR3 covers 12 residues. The chain's CDR3 is CASSERGTEAFF. CDR3 sequence (DNA): TGTGCCAGCAGTGAACGGGGGACTGAAGCTTTCTTT.

The V gene is TRBV6-5, the J gene TRBJ2-6; tentative D call: TRBD1 (5 bases). The CDR3 is 15 residues long. The germline V gene has CDR1 MNHEY and CDR2 SVGAGI. V was trimmed by 3 bases and J by 2 bases, leaving 8 bases between them. CDR3 coding DNA: TGTGCCAGCAGTTATGGGGCCCCTGGGGCCAACGTCCTGACTTTC. It specifies CASSYGAPGANVLTF.

The chain combines TRBV28 with TRBJ2-2; possible D gene TRBD2, 7 bases. The CDR3 totals 14 residues. Trimming removed 10 bases from V and 4 bases from J, with 16 bases in between. CDR1 is MDHEN, CDR2 SYDVKM, per germline. CDR3 region: CAIEGGGRTGELFF. In DNA, the CDR3 is TGTGCCATCGAGGGGGGGGGACGCACCGGGGAGCTGTTTTTT.

This chain connects TRBV5-1 to TRBJ2-7; TRBD2 matches 13 bases. The V gene's germline CDR1 is SGHRS and CDR2 YFSETQ. This CDR3 is built from 15 residues. Trimming took 4 bases from V and 0 from J; bases not matched to a gene: 1. CDR3 nucleotide sequence: TGCGCCAGCAGCAGGACTAGCGGGAGCTCCTACGAGCAGTACTTC. It translates to CASSRTSGSSYEQYF.

The genes are TRBV7-3 and TRBJ2-1; 8 bases map to TRBD2. J lost 4 bases, V lost 2 bases, and 10 bases had no gene match. The CDR3 extends over 17 amino acids. From germline, CDR1 is SGHTA and CDR2 FQGTGA. In nucleotides, the CDR3 is TGTGCCAGCAGCTTATACTCACGGGAGGGGTCTTACAATGAGCAGTTCTTC. It yields the protein CASSLYSREGSYNEQFF. Looking up the rest from reference TRBV7-3 and TRBJ2-1 gives the full variable domain: GAGVSQTPSNKVTEKGKYVELRCDPISGHTALYWYRQSLGQGPEFLIYFQGTGAADDSGLPNDRFFAVRPEGSVSTLKIQRTERGDSAVYLCASSLYSREGSYNEQFFGPGTRLTVL.

The genes are TRBV19 and TRBJ2-5, with D tentatively TRBD2 (7 bases). The germline V gene has CDR1 LNHDA and CDR2 SQIVND (reference sequence). The CDR3 length is 15 residues. The V and J ends lost 4 bases and 5 bases respectively, with 17 bases between them. The chain's CDR3 is CASSTVGGGIETQYF. CDR3 bases: TGTGCCAGTAGTACGGTAGGGGGAGGGATCGAGACCCAGTACTTC.

Turning to this clone: The same CDR3 arises from other DNA sequences in this sample as well. CDR3 protein: CASRDIYEQYF. CDR3 sequence (DNA): TGTGCCAGCCGGGACATCTACGAGCAGTACTTC. The chain carries TRBV28 and TRBJ2-7; D might be TRBD1 (6 bases). V lost 8 bases and J lost 3, with 8 bases in between. This CDR3 spans 11 amino acids. In germline, CDR1 is MDHEN, CDR2 SYDVKM.

The chain employs TRBV19 and TRBJ2-7; 12 bases fit TRBD2. J gave up 5 bases and V 5 bases, and 4 bases lay outside the gene matches. This CDR3 has 14 residues. Germline V gene sequence: CDR1 LNHDA, CDR2 SQIVND (reference sequence). DNA of the CDR3: TGTGCCAGTAGTTTACTAGCGGGAGGCCACGAGCAGTACTTC. It specifies CASSLLAGGHEQYF.